The 10 T cell receptor beta chains in this list originate from one sample, sequenced in a study of CD8+ T cells in alopecia areata. Extracted from the samples, RNA was reverse transcribed into cDNA to serve as the sequencing template. The table came from immunoSEQ multiplex PCR; TCRdb's copy has only in-frame clones and leaves some out. The sample consists of roughly 150,000 clones, about 59% of them appearing once. Treatment: oral pan-JAK inhibitor, 5-10 mg twice daily. The input for sequencing was CD8+ T cells sorted from blood, taken at week 4, from a patient treated with tofacitinib. The receptors come from a human donor with alopecia areata.

The chain carries TRBV11-2 and TRBJ2-2; the D is unclear. Per the germline V gene, CDR1 is SGHAT and CDR2 is FQNNGV. The CDR3 consists of 13 residues. V was clipped by 6 bases and J by 4 bases, with 9 bases between them. The CDR3 coding sequence is TGTGCCAGCAGACCATACTCCACCGGGGAGCTGTTTTTT. This gives the protein CASRPYSTGELFF.

The chain couples TRBV29-1 to TRBJ2-7, with 8 nucleotides matching TRBD2. The germline CDR1 and CDR2 sequences are SQVTM and ANQGSEA. The junction had 11 bases not matched to a gene; V was cut back by 5 bases and J by 2 bases. The CDR3 contains 15 residues. As DNA, the CDR3 is TGCAGCGTTACTCACTCGGGGGGGAGGGCCTACGAGCAGTACTTC. Translation gives CSVTHSGGRAYEQYF.

The chain joins TRBV5-4 to TRBJ2-4; 12 bases match TRBD2. V gave up 4 bases and J gave up 1 base; unmatched junction bases: 3. Germline lookup yields CDR1 SGHNT and CDR2 YYREEE (reference sequence). The CDR3 length is 16 residues. CDR3 in DNA: TGTGCCAGCAGCCCGGGGACTAGCGGGGCCAAAAACATTCAGTACTTC. Translating gives CASSPGTSGAKNIQYF.

This clone was seen a single time. The chain couples TRBV11-2 to TRBJ1-2; 7 bases are a match to TRBD1. The germline V gene has CDR1 SGHAT and CDR2 FQNNGV. J lost 3 bases, V lost 5 bases, and 12 bases had no gene match. CDR3 length: 16 residues. The DNA of the CDR3 is TGTGCCAGCAGCCCGGTACAGGGGACCATCGACTATGGCTACACCTTC. It yields the protein CASSPVQGTIDYGYTF.

The V call is TRBV5-1, the J call TRBJ2-2; TRBD1 might be the D (6 bases). Germline-derived CDR1 and CDR2 are SGHRS and YFSETQ. Trimming took off 1 base at V and 2 bases at J, with 15 bases between the two ends. The length of the CDR3 is 17 residues. CDR3: CASSLNRENPNTGELFF. In DNA, the CDR3 is TGCGCCAGCAGCTTGAACAGGGAGAACCCTAACACCGGGGAGCTGTTTTTT.

The rearrangement joins TRBV25-1 to TRBJ1-1, with D possibly matching TRBD1 (6 bases). The V end lost 3 bases, the J end lost 8 bases, and 10 bases lay between the germline ends. The CDR3 consists of 12 residues. CDR1 is MGHDK and CDR2 is SYGVNS in the germline V gene. The CDR3 sequence is CASSDLGTEAFF. CDR3 nucleotide sequence: TGTGCCAGCAGTGATCTCGGGACAGAAGCTTTCTTT.

J is TRBJ2-7 and V is TRBV13; D not resolved. Looked up from germline, CDR1 is PRHDT and CDR2 is FYEKMQ (reference sequence). The length of the CDR3 is 12 residues. V was trimmed by 5 bases and J by 4 bases, leaving 9 bases between them. This CDR3 is CASSAAPYEQYF. DNA for the CDR3: TGTGCCAGCAGCGCCGCCCCATACGAGCAGTACTTC.

V is TRBV13 and J is TRBJ2-7, with TRBD1 as a possible D gene (6 bases). In germline, CDR1 is PRHDT, CDR2 FYEKMQ (reference sequence). V was shortened by 2 bases and J by 7 bases, with 12 bases between the two germline ends. This CDR3 region has 13 residues. The CDR3 nucleotides read TGTGCCAGCAGCTTACTGGGGGCCCGTGAGCAGTACTTC. Encoded protein: CASSLLGAREQYF.

This chain links TRBV11-2 with TRBJ2-5; D gene uncertain. The V gene lost 1 base and the J gene lost 5 bases, with 5 bases spanning the gap. The CDR3 contains 12 residues. Germline CDR1 is SGHAT and CDR2 is FQNNGV. The CDR3 reads CASSLGLETQYF. CDR3 in DNA: TGTGCCAGCAGCTTAGGACTGGAGACCCAGTACTTC. Drawing the rest from reference TRBV11-2 and TRBJ2-5, the complete variable domain is EAGVAQSPRYKIIEKRQSVAFWCNPISGHATLYWYQQILGQGPKLLIQFQNNGVVDDSQLPKDRFSAERLKGVDSTLKIQPAKLEDSAVYLCASSLGLETQYFGPGTRLLVL.

This clone has just a few counts. This chain uses TRBV7-6 with TRBJ1-1, with a possible D match to TRBD1 (5 bases). CDR1 is SGHVS, CDR2 FNYEAQ, per germline. This CDR3 region has 15 residues. V dropped 5 bases and J dropped 1 base, with 14 bases sitting between them. This CDR3 is CASSPPGTENTEAFF. The CDR3 DNA reads as TGTGCCAGCAGCCCCCCGGGGACGGAGAACACTGAAGCTTTCTTT.